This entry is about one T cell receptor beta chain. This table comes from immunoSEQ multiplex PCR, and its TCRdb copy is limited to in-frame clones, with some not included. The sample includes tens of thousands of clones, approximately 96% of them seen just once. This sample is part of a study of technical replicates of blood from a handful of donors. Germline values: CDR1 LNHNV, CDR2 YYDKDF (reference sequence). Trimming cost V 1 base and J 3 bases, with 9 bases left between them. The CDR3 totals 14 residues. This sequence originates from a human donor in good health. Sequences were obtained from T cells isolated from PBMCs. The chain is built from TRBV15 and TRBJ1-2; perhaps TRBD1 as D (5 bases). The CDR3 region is CATSRGGLDYGYTF. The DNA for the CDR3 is TGTGCCACCAGCAGAGGGGGACTTGACTATGGCTACACCTTC.